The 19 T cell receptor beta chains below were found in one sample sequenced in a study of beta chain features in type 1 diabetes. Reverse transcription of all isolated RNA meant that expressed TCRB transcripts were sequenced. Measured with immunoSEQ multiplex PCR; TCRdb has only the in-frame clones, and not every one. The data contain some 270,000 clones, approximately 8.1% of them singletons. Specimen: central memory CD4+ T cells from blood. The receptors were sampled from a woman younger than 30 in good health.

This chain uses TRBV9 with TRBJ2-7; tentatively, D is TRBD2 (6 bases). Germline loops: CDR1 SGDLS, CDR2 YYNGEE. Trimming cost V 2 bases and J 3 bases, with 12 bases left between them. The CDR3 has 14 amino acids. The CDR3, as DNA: TGTGCCAGCAGCGTGGGGAGGCAGGGCTACGAGCAGTACTTC. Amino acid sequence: CASSVGRQGYEQYF. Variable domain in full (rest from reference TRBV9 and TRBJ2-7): DSGVTQTPKHLITATGQRVTLRCSPRSGDLSVYWYQQSLDQGLQFLIQYYNGEERAKGNILERFSAQQFPDLHSELNLSSLELGDSALYFCASSVGRQGYEQYFGPGTRLTVT.

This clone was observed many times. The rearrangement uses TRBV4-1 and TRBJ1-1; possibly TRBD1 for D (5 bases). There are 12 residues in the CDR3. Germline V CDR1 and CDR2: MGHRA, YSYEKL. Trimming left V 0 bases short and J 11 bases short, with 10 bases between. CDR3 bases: TGCGCCAGCAGCCAAGAGAGGGACGCGGCTTTCTTT. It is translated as CASSQERDAAFF.

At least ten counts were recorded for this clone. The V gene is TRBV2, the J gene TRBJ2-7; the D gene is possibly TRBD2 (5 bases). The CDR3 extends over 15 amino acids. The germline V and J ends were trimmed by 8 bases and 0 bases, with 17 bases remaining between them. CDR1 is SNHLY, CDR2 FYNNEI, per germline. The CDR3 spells CASQARDSRSYEQYF. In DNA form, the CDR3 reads TGTGCCAGCCAAGCCCGGGATTCTCGCTCCTACGAGCAGTACTTC.

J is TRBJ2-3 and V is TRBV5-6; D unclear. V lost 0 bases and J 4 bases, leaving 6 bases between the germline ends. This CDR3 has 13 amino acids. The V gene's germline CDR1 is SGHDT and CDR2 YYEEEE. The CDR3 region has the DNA TGTGCCAGCAGCTTGGGACACTCAGATACGCAGTATTTT. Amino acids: CASSLGHSDTQYF.

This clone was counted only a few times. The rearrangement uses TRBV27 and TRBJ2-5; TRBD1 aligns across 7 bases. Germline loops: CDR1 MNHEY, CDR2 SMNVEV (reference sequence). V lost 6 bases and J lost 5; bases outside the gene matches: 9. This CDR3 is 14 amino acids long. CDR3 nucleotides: TGTGCCAGCAGGAGACAGGGAAGGCGGGAGACCCAGTACTTC. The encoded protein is CASRRQGRRETQYF.

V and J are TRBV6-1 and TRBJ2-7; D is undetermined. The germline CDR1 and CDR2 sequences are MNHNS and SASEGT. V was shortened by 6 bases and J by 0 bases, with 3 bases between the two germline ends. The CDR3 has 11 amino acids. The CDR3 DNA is TGTGCCAGCAGCCCCTCCTACGAGCAGTACTTC. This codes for CASSPSYEQYF.

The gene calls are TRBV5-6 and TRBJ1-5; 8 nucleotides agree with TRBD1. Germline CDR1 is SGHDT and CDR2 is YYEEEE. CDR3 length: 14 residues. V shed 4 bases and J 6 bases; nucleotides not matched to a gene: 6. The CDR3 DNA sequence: TGTGCCAGCAGCGAGACAGGGGACCTTCAGCCCCAGCATTTT. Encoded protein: CASSETGDLQPQHF.

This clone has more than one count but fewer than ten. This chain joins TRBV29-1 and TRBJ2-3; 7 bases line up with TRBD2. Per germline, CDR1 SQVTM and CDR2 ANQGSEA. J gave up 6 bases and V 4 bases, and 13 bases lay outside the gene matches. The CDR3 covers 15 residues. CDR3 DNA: TGCAGCGTTGCCAGCGGGGTCATAATGGGGGATACGCAGTATTTT. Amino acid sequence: CSVASGVIMGDTQYF.

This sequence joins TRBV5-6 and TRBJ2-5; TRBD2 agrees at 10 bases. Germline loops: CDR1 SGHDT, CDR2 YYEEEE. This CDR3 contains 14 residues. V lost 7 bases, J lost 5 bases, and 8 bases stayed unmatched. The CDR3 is CASSPGLAYETQYF. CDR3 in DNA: TGTGCCAGCTCCCCGGGACTAGCGTACGAGACCCAGTACTTC.

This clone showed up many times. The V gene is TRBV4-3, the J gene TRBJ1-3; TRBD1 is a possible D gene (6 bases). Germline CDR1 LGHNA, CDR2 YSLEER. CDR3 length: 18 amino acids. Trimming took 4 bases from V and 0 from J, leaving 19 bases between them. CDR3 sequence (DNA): TGCGCCAGCAGCCTGGGGGCGAGGGGCCCAGTCTCTGGAAACACCATATATTTT. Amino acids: CASSLGARGPVSGNTIYF.

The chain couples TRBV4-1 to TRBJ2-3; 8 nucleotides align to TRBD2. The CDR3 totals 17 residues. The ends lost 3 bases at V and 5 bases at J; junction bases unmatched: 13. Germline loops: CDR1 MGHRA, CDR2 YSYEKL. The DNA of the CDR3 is TGCGCCAGCAGCCACATGAGGCAAGCGGGGGTAGGAGATACGCAGTATTTT. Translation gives CASSHMRQAGVGDTQYF.

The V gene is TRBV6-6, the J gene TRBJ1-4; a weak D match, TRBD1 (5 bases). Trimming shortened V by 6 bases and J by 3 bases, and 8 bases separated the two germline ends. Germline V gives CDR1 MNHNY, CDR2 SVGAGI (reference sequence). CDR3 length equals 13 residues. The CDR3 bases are TGTGCCAGCAGGGGGCAATCTAATGAAAAACTGTTTTTT. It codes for CASRGQSNEKLFF.

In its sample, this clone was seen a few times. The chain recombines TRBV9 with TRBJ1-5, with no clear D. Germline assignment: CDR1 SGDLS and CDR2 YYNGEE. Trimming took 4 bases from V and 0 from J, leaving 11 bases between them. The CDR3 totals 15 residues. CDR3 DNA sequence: TGTGCCAGCAGCCCTTATTCCGATAGCAATCAGCCCCAGCATTTT. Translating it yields CASSPYSDSNQPQHF. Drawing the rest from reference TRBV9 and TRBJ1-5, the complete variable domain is DSGVTQTPKHLITATGQRVTLRCSPRSGDLSVYWYQQSLDQGLQFLIQYYNGEERAKGNILERFSAQQFPDLHSELNLSSLELGDSALYFCASSPYSDSNQPQHFGDGTRLSIL.

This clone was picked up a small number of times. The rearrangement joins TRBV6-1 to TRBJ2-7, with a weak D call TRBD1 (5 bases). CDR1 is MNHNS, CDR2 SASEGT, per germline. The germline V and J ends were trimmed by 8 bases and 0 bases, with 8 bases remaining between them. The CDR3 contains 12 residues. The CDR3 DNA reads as TGTGCCAGCGCAGGGCACTCCTACGAGCAGTACTTC. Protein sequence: CASAGHSYEQYF.

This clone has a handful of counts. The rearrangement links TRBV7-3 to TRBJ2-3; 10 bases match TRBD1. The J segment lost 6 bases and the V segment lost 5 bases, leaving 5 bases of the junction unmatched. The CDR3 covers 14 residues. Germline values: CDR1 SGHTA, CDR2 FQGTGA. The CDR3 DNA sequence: TGTGCCAGCAGCAGCGACAGGGGGCGGGATACGCAGTATTTT. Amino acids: CASSSDRGRDTQYF.

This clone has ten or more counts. The CDR3 here is CASSSRASGDTQYF. CDR3 in DNA: TGTGCCAGCAGCTCCCGTGCTAGCGGGGATACGCAGTATTTT. The V and J genes are TRBV13 and TRBJ2-3; 8 bases map to TRBD2. J was trimmed by 6 bases and V by 4 bases; bases with no gene match: 6. Germline assignment: CDR1 PRHDT and CDR2 FYEKMQ (reference sequence). The CDR3 is 14 amino acids.

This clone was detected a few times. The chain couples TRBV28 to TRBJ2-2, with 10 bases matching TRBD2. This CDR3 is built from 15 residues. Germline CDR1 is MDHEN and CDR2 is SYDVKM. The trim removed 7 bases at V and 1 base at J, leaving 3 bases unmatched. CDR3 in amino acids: CASKTSGVNTGELFF. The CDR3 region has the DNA TGTGCCAGCAAAACTAGCGGGGTGAACACCGGGGAGCTGTTTTTT.

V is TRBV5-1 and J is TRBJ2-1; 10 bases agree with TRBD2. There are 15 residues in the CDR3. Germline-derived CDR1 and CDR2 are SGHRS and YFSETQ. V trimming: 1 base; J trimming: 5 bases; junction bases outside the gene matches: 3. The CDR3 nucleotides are TGCGCCAGCAGCTTGCTAGCGGGAGAACACAATGAGCAGTTCTTC. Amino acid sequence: CASSLLAGEHNEQFF.

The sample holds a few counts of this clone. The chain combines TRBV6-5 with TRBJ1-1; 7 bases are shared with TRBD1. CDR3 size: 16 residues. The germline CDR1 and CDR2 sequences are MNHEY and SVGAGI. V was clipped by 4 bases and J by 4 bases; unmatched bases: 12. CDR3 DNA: TGTGCCAGCAGTTCCCCCCGGACAGGCCGGTCCACTGAAGCTTTCTTT. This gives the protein CASSSPRTGRSTEAFF.